This T cell receptor (beta chain) is from a study of T cell repertoires in cytomegalovirus infection. Turning to the study itself: Selected CMV epitopes included recently identified HLA-C-restricted ones as well as well-studied HLA-B-restricted ones.

In TCRdb, the reads were re-called with MiXCR into one record per CDR3 protein. The sample carries roughly 90,000 distinct CDR3 sequences, more than 20% recorded once. The length of the CDR3 is 14 residues. V trimming: 4 bases; J trimming: 7 bases; junction bases outside the gene matches: 4. Germline CDR1 SGHTA, CDR2 FQGNSA. This clonotype was detected ten times or more. Its matching antigen is unknown. Study-level results: Summed public TCR beta family frequency identified CMV carriers bearing the relevant HLA.

The TCR sequence derives from a human donor in good health (CMV status not recorded). Some clones in this sample may be carry-over from other donors' samples. The chain employs TRBV7-2 and TRBJ2-7, with 13 bases fitting TRBD2. The source material was CD8+ T cells from cultured PBMCs, sampled from culture after CMV antigen stimulation. CDR3: CASSSGLAGVEQYF. Written as DNA, the CDR3 is TGTGCCAGCAGCTCAGGACTAGCGGGGGTAGAGCAGTACTTC. The full variable domain, completed using reference TRBV7-2 and TRBJ2-7, is GAGVSQSPSNKVTEKGKDVELRCDPISGHTALYWYRQSLGQGLEFLIYFQGNSAPDKSGLPSDRFSAERTGGSVSTLTIQRTQQEDSAVYLCASSSGLAGVEQYFGPGTRLTVT.